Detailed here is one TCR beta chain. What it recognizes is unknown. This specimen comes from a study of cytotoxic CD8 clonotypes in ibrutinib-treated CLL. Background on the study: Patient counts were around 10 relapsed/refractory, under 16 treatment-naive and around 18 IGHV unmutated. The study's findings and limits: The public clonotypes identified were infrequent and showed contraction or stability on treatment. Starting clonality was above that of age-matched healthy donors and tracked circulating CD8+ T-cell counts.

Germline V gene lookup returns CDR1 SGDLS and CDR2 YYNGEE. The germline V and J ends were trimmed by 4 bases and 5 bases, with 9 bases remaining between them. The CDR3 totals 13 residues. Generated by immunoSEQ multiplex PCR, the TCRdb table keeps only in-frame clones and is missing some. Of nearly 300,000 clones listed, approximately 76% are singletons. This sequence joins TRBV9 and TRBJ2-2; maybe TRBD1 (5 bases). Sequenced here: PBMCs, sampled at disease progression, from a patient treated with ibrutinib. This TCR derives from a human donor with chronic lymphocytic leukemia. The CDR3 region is CASSPRVTGELFF. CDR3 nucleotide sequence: TGTGCCAGCAGCCCCAGGGTTACCGGGGAGCTGTTTTTT. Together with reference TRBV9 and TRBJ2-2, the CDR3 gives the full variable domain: DSGVTQTPKHLITATGQRVTLRCSPRSGDLSVYWYQQSLDQGLQFLIQYYNGEERAKGNILERFSAQQFPDLHSELNLSSLELGDSALYFCASSPRVTGELFFGEGSRLTVL.